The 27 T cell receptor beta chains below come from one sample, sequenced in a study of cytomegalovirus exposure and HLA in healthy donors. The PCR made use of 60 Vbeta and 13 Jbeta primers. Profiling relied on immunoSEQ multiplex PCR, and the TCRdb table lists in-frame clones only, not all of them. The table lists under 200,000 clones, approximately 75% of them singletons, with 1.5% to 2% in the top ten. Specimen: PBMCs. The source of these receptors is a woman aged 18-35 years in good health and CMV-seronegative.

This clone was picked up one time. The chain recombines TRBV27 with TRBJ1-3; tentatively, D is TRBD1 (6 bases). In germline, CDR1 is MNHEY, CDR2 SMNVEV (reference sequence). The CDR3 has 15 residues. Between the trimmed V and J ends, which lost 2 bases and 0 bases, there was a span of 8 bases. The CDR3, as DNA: TGTGCCAGCAGTTTAGACAGGCACTCTGGAAACACCATATATTTT. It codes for CASSLDRHSGNTIYF.

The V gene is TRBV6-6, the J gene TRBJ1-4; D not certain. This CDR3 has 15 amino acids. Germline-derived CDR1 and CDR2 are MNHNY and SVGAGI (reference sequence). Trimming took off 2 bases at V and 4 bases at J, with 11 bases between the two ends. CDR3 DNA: TGTGCCAGCAGTTACCCGGACGGACTTAATGAAAAACTGTTTTTT. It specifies CASSYPDGLNEKLFF.

The CDR3 region has the DNA TGTGCCAGCAGTGACCTCCCGACAGGCCACGGTGGCTACACCTTC. It specifies CASSDLPTGHGGYTF. The V and J genes are TRBV6-4 and TRBJ1-2; D possibly corresponds to TRBD1 (6 bases). CDR1 and CDR2 (germline): MRHNA, SNTAGT. Between the trimmed V and J ends, which lost 2 bases and 7 bases, there was a span of 17 bases. This CDR3 has 15 amino acids.

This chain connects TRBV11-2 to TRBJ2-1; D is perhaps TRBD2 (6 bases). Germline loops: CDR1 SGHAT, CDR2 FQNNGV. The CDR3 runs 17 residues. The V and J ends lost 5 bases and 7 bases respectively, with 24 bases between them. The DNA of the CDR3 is TGTGCCAGCAGCCCCCTAGGTATCGTGACTAGTTGGAATGAGCAGTTCTTC. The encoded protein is CASSPLGIVTSWNEQFF.

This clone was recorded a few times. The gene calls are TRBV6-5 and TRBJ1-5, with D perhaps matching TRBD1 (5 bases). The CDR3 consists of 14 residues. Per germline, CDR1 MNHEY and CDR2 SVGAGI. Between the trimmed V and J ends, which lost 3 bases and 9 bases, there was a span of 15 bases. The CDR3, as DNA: TGTGCCAGCAGTTATGCCAGGGCGGAGGGGCCCCAGCATTTT. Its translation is CASSYARAEGPQHF.

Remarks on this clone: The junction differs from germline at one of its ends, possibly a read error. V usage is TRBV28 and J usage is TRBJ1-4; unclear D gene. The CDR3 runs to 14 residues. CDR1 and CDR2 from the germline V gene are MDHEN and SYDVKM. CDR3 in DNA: TGTGCCAGTAGTTTAATTAGAGCAAATGAAAAACTGTTTTTT. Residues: CASSLIRANEKLFF.

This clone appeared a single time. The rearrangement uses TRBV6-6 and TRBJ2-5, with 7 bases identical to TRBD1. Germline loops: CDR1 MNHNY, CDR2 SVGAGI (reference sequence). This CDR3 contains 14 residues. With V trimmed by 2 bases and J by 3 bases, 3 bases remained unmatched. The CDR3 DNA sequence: TGTGCCAGCAGTTACCGCGACAGGGAAGAGACCCAGTACTTC. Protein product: CASSYRDREETQYF.

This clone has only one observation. This CDR3 is CASSFTGQGNQPQHF. CDR3 coding DNA: TGTGCCAGCAGTTTTACGGGACAGGGGAATCAGCCCCAGCATTTT. V usage is TRBV28 and J usage is TRBJ1-5; 10 nucleotides align to TRBD1. The CDR3 length is 15 residues. Germline trimming cut 3 bases from V and 4 bases from J; bases unmatched to any gene: 3. Germline lookup yields CDR1 MDHEN and CDR2 SYDVKM.

CDR3 amino acids: CASSQLDRGWYGYTF. The CDR3 nucleotides read TGTGCCAGCAGCCAACTCGACAGGGGTTGGTATGGCTACACCTTC. The chain has TRBV14 and TRBJ1-2; TRBD1 matches at 8 bases. This CDR3 comprises 15 residues. V shed 2 bases, J shed 5 bases, and the junction held 7 bases outside the gene matches. Germline CDR1 SGHDN, CDR2 FVKESK.

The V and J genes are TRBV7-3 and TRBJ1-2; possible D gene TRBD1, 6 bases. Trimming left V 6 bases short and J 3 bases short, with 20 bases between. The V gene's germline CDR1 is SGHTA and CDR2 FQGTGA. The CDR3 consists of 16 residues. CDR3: CASSFGGSGSHYGYTF. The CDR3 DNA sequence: TGTGCCAGCAGTTTTGGGGGCAGTGGGAGTCACTATGGCTACACCTTC.

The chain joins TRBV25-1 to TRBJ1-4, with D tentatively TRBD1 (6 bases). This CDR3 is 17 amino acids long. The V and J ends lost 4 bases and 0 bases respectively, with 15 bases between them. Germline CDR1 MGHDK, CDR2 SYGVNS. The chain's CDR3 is CASSAPRGQSTNEKLFF. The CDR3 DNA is TGTGCCAGCAGTGCCCCTCGTGGACAGTCAACTAATGAAAAACTGTTTTTT.

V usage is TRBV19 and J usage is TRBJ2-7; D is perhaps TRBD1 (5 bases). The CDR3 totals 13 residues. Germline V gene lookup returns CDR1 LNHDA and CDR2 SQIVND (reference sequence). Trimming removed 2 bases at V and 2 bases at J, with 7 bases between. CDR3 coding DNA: TGTGCCAGTAGTATAACAGGAACCTACGAGCAGTACTTC. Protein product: CASSITGTYEQYF.

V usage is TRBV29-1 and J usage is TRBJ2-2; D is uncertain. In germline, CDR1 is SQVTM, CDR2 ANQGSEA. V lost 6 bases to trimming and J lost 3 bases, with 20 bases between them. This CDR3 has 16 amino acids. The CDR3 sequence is CSVREPKMHYTGELFF. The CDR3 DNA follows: TGCAGCGTCCGAGAACCGAAAATGCATTACACCGGGGAGCTGTTTTTT.

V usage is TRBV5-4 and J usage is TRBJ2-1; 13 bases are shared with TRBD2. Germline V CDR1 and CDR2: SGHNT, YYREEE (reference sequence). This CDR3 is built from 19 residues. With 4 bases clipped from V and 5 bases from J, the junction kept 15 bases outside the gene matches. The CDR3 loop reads CASSRMTSGRLLSHNEQFF. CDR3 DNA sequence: TGTGCCAGCAGCCGGATGACTAGCGGGAGGCTTCTCTCACACAATGAGCAGTTCTTC.

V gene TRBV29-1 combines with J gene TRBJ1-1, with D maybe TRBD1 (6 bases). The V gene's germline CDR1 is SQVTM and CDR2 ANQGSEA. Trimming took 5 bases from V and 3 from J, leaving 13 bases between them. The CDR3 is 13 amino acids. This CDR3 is CSVSLNRDTEAFF. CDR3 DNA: TGCAGCGTTTCGCTTAACAGGGACACTGAAGCTTTCTTT.

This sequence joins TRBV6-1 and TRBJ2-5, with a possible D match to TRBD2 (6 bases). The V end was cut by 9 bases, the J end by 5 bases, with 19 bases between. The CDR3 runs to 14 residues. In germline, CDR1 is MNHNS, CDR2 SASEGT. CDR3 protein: CASGGGLPRETQYF. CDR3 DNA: TGTGCCAGTGGGGGAGGACTCCCGCGGGAGACCCAGTACTTC.

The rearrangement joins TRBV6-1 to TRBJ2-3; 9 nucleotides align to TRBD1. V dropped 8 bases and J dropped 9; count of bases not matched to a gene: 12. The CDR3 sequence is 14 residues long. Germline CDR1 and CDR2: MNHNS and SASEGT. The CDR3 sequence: CASLPGQGLRTQYF. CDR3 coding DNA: TGTGCCAGCCTGCCGGGACAGGGACTAAGGACGCAGTATTTT.

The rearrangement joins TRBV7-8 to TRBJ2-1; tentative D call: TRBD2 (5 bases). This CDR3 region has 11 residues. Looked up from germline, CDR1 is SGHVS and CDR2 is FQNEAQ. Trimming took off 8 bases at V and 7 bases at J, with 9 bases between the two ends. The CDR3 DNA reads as TGTGCCAGCCGGGGTTGGAATGAGCAGTTCTTC. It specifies CASRGWNEQFF.

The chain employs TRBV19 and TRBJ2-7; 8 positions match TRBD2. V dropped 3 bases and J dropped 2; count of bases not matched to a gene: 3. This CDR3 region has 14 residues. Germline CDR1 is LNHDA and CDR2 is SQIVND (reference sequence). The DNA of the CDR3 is TGTGCCAGTAGTATGCTAGCGGGTACCTACGAGCAGTACTTC. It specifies CASSMLAGTYEQYF. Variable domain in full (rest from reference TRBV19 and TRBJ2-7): DGGITQSPKYLFRKEGQNVTLSCEQNLNHDAMYWYRQDPGQGLRLIYYSQIVNDFQKGDIAEGYSVSREKKESFPLTVTSAQKNPTAFYLCASSMLAGTYEQYFGPGTRLTVT.

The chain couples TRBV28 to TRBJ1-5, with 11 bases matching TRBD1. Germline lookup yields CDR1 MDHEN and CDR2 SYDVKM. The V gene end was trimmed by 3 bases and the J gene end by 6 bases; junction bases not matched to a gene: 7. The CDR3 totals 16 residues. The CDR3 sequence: CASSFTRTGGVQPQHF. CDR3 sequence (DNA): TGTGCCAGCAGTTTTACAAGGACAGGGGGCGTTCAGCCCCAGCATTTT.

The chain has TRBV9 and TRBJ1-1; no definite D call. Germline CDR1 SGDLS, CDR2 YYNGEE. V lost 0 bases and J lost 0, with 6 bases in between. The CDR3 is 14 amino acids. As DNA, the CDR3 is TGTGCCAGCAGCGTAGGTAGTTTGAACACTGAAGCTTTCTTT. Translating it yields CASSVGSLNTEAFF.

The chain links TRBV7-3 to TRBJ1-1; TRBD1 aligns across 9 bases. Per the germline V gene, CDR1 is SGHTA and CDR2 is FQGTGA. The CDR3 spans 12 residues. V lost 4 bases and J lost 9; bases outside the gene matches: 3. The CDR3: CASSSGQGQAFF. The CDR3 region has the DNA TGTGCCAGCAGCTCGGGACAGGGTCAAGCTTTCTTT.

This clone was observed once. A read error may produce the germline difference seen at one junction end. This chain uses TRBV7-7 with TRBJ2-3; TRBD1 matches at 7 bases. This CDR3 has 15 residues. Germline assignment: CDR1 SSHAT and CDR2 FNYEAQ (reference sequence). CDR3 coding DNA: TGTGCTAGCAGCTTAGGGACAGCCAGCACAGATACGCAGTATTTT. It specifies CASSLGTASTDTQYF.

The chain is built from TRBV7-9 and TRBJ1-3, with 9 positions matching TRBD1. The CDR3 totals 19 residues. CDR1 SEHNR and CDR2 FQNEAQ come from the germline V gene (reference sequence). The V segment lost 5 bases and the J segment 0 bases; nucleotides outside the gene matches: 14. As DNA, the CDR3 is TGTGCCAGCAGCGCCCGGACAGGGGCTCCTCGAAACTCTGGAAACACCATATATTTT. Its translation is CASSARTGAPRNSGNTIYF. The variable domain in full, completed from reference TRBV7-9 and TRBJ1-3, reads DTGVSQNPRHKITKRGQNVTFRCDPISEHNRLYWYRQTLGQGPEFLTYFQNEAQLEKSRLLSDRFSAERPKGSFSTLEIQRTEQGDSAMYLCASSARTGAPRNSGNTIYFGEGSWLTVV.

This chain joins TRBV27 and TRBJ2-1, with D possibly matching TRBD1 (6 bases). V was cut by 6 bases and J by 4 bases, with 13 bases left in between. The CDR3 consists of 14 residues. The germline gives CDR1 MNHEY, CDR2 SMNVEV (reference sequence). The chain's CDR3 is CASSLAGVYNEQFF. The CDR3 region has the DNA TGTGCCAGCAGCCTCGCAGGGGTTTACAATGAGCAGTTCTTC.

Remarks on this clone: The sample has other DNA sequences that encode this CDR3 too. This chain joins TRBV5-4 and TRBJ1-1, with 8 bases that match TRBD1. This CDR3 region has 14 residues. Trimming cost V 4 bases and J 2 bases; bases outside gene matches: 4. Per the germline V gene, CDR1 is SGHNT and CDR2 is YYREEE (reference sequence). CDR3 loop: CASSPTGGNTEAFF. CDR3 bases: TGTGCCAGCAGCCCCACAGGGGGAAACACTGAAGCTTTCTTT.

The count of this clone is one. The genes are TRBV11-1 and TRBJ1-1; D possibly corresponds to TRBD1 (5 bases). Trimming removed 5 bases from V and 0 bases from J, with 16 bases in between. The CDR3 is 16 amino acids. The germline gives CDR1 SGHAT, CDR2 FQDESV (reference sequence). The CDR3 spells CASSQGGGELNTEAFF. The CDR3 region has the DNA TGTGCCAGCAGCCAGGGAGGAGGAGAACTGAACACTGAAGCTTTCTTT.